This passage covers 2 T cell receptor beta chains from one sample sequenced in a study of blood T cell repertoires in COVID-19. The repertoire was sequenced with immunoSEQ multiplex PCR; TCRdb's copy has only in-frame clones and lacks some. The sample comprises fewer than 500,000 clones, nearly 90% of which are singletons, and roughly 1.8% rests with the top ten. Sequencing was performed on PBMCs or T cells enriched from blood (not recorded which). All receptors derive from a woman younger than 35 with acute COVID-19.

The V call is TRBV5-4, the J call TRBJ2-2; TRBD1 might be the D (6 bases). This CDR3 spans 13 amino acids. Trimming cost V 4 bases and J 6 bases, with 10 bases left between them. In germline, CDR1 is SGHNT, CDR2 YYREEE (reference sequence). Here the CDR3 reads CASSVQGSGELFF. Here the CDR3 DNA reads TGTGCCAGCAGCGTACAGGGTTCCGGGGAGCTGTTTTTT.

This chain joins TRBV19 and TRBJ2-1; 10 nucleotides align to TRBD2. Germline lookup yields CDR1 LNHDA and CDR2 SQIVND (reference sequence). The CDR3 runs 15 residues. V shed 4 bases and J 2 bases; nucleotides not matched to a gene: 2. The CDR3 is CASSTGLAAYNEQFF. DNA for the CDR3: TGTGCCAGTAGTACCGGACTAGCGGCCTACAATGAGCAGTTCTTC.